This TCR beta chain derives from a study of cytomegalovirus exposure and HLA in healthy donors. Study-wide background: In a later analysis, it was reported that the roughly 120 validation repertoires had been produced on the same platform as the 666 repertoires belonging to the first cohort.

Produced via immunoSEQ multiplex PCR; TCRdb's table is partial and in-frame only. The sample includes roughly 50,000 clones, 80% to 95% of them seen just once. Broader study findings: A few chains linked to CMV were shown in vitro to be specific for CMV antigens. Associated with cytomegalovirus, according to the listing, were 150 to 200 TCR beta chains.

About this clone: Antigen unknown.

The donors were members of the validation cohort comprising 100 to 150 subjects, separate from the approximately 630-subject first cohort. Germline CDR1 reads LNHDA; CDR2 reads SQIVND (reference sequence). The CDR3 runs 14 residues. The V gene end was trimmed by 3 bases and the J gene end by 9 bases; junction bases not matched to a gene: 5. This receptor was identified in a man between 18 and 29 years old in good health and CMV-seronegative. J is TRBJ2-7 and V is TRBV19, with 13 bases aligning to TRBD2. Sequencing was performed on PBMCs. The CDR3 protein is CASSIGGLAGSQYF. CDR3 in DNA: TGTGCCAGTAGTATCGGGGGACTAGCGGGATCGCAGTACTTC.